These 6 T cell receptor beta chains share one sample of origin, sequenced in a study of blood T cell repertoires in COVID-19. Clones were read by immunoSEQ multiplex PCR, and TCRdb kept only the in-frame ones, dropping some. The sample gives some 76,000 clones, around 85% of which show up once; approximately 15% is in the top ten. Sample: peripheral blood. These receptor sequences come from a man aged 80 or over in a cohort sampled during active COVID-19.

The V call is TRBV20-1, the J call TRBJ1-2, with a weak D call TRBD1 (6 bases). V dropped 3 bases and J dropped 7 bases, with 18 bases sitting between them. The germline gives CDR1 DFQATT, CDR2 SNEGSKA (reference sequence). This CDR3 is built from 14 residues. CDR3 DNA: TGCAGTGCTAGTCTTTTGCGGGGGGCCGGTGGCTACACCTTC. This encodes CSASLLRGAGGYTF.

The rearrangement joins TRBV4-2 to TRBJ2-3; the match to TRBD2 covers 8 bases. The CDR3 length is 20 residues. Germline-derived CDR1 and CDR2 are LGHNA and YNFKEQ. Trimming removed 1 base from V and 1 base from J; junction bases left unmatched: 16. This CDR3 is CASSQVGQAGDLGGTDTQYF. CDR3 nucleotide sequence: TGTGCCAGCAGCCAAGTAGGGCAAGCGGGGGACTTAGGGGGCACAGATACGCAGTATTTT.

The chain couples TRBV20-1 to TRBJ2-5; D is unclear. The length of the CDR3 is 11 residues. V lost 2 bases to trimming and J lost 2 bases, with 3 bases between them. CDR1 DFQATT and CDR2 SNEGSKA come from the germline V gene (reference sequence). The CDR3 bases are TGCAGTGCTAGACCTCAAGAGACCCAGTACTTC. It yields the protein CSARPQETQYF.

The V and J genes are TRBV7-8 and TRBJ2-2, with 10 bases identical to TRBD1. The trim removed 3 bases at V and 5 bases at J, leaving 6 bases unmatched. The CDR3 consists of 16 residues. Germline CDR1 is SGHVS and CDR2 is FQNEAQ. This CDR3 is CASSLPGQGITGELFF. CDR3 DNA: TGTGCCAGCAGCTTGCCGGGACAGGGGATTACCGGGGAGCTGTTTTTT.

The chain combines TRBV19 with TRBJ2-2; 9 bases fit TRBD2. The ends lost 10 bases at V and 5 bases at J; junction bases unmatched: 8. CDR3 length equals 14 residues. Germline V gene lookup returns CDR1 LNHDA and CDR2 SQIVND (reference sequence). The DNA for the CDR3 is TGTGCCACCCACGGGACTAGCCGGACCGGGGAGCTGTTTTTT. It encodes CATHGTSRTGELFF. Based on the CDR3 plus reference TRBV19 and TRBJ2-2, the full variable domain is DGGITQSPKYLFRKEGQNVTLSCEQNLNHDAMYWYRQDPGQGLRLIYYSQIVNDFQKGDIAEGYSVSREKKESFPLTVTSAQKNPTAFYLCATHGTSRTGELFFGEGSRLTVL.

This sequence joins TRBV18 and TRBJ2-3, with 11 nucleotides matching TRBD2. After removal of 5 bases from V and 2 bases from J, the junction contained 3 bases not matched to a gene. Germline CDR1 KGHSH, CDR2 LQKENI. This CDR3 is 15 amino acids long. DNA of the CDR3: TGTGCCAGCTCATTGACTAGCGGGGCCACAGATACGCAGTATTTT. Translating it yields CASSLTSGATDTQYF.